Described below is a single TCR beta chain sequence and its context. The record originates from a study of cytomegalovirus exposure and HLA in healthy donors. The PCR used 60 Vbeta and 13 Jbeta primers. Clones were read by immunoSEQ multiplex PCR, and TCRdb kept only the in-frame ones, dropping some. In the table there are some 150,000 clones, 76% of which are singletons. CDR3 length: 12 amino acids. The ends were cut back, 4 bases at V and 7 bases at J, with 11 bases in the middle. Germline-derived CDR1 and CDR2 are SGHNT and YYREEE (reference sequence). The sequenced sample was PBMCs. The chain recombines TRBV5-4 with TRBJ1-1; tentative D call: TRBD1 (6 bases). The clonotype originates from a woman between 40 and 55 years old in good health and CMV-seronegative. The CDR3 sequence is CASSLYRDEAFF. The CDR3 DNA sequence: TGTGCCAGCAGCCTGTACAGGGATGAAGCTTTCTTT.